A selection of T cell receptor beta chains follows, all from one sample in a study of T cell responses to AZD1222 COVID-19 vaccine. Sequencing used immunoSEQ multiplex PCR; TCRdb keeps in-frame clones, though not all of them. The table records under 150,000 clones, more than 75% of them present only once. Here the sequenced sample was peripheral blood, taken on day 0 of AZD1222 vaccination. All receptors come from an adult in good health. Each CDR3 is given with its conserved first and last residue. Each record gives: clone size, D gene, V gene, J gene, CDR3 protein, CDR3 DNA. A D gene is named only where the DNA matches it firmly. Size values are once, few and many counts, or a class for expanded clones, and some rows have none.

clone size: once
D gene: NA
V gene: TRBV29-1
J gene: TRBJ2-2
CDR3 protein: CSVVDTGELFF
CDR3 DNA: TGCAGCGTGGTGGACACCGGGGAGCTGTTTTTT

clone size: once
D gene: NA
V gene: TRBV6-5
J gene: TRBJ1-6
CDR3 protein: CASSYYPGRGPLHF
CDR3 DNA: TGTGCCAGCAGTTACTATCCGGGAAGGGGGCCCCTCCACTTT

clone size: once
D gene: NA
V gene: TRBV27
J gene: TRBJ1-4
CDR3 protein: CASSLGWGKLFF
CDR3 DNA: TGTGCCAGCAGTTTAGGGTGGGGAAAACTGTTTTTT

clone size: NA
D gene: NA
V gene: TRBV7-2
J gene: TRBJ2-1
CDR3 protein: CASSLRGANEQFF
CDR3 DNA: TGTGCCAGCAGTTTAAGGGGGGCGAATGAGCAGTTCTTC

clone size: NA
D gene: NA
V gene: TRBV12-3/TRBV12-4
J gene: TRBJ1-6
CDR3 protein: CASSLRKESPLHF
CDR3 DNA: TGTGCCAGCAGTTTGAGGAAGGAATCACCCCTCCACTTT

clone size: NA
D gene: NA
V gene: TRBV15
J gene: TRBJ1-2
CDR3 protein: CATSRWRQASYTF
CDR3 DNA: TGTGCCACCAGCAGGTGGAGACAGGCTAGCTACACCTTC

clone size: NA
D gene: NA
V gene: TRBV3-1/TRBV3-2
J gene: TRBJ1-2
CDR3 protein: CASGTFRGGYTF
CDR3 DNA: TGTGCCAGCGGAACCTTCCGTGGTGGCTACACCTTC

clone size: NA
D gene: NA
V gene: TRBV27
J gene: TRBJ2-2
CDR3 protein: CASSPLVGELFF
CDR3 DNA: TGTGCCAGCAGTCCCCTGGTCGGGGAGCTGTTTTTT

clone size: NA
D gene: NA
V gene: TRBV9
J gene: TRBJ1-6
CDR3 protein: CASSVGQSHNSPLHF
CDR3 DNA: TGTGCCAGCAGCGTAGGCCAGAGTCATAATTCACCCCTCCACTTT

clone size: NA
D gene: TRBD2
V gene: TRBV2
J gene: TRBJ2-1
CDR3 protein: CASSDKTSGRSEQFF
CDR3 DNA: TGTGCCAGCAGTGATAAGACTAGCGGGAGGAGTGAGCAGTTCTTC

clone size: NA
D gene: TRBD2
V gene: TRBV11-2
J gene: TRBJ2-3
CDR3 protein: CASSFGGSRWRLSTDTQYF
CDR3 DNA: TGTGCCAGCAGCTTTGGCGGGAGTCGTTGGAGATTAAGCACAGATACGCAGTATTTT

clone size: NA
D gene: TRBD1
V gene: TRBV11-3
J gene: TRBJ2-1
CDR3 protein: CASSSQGQGSLSEQFF
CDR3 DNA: TGTGCCAGCAGCAGCCAAGGACAGGGCTCTTTGTCTGAGCAGTTCTTC

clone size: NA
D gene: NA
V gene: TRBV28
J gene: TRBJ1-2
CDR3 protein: CASSPGRRFYGYTF
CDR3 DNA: TGTGCCAGCAGCCCGGGACGGAGGTTCTATGGCTACACCTTC

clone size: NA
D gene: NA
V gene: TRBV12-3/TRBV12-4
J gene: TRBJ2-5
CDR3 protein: CASSFETWETQYF
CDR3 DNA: TGTGCCAGCAGTTTTGAGACTTGGGAGACCCAGTACTTC

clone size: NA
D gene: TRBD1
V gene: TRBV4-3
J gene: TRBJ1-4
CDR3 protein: CASSPTGATNEKLFF
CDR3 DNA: TGCGCCAGCAGCCCCACAGGGGCAACTAATGAAAAACTGTTTTTT

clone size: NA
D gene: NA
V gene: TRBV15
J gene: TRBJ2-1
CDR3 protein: CATSRALANTGNEQFF
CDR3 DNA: TGTGCCACCAGCAGAGCACTAGCCAATACGGGGAATGAGCAGTTCTTC

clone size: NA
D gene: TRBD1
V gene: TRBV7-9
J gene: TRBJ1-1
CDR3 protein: CASRFDRANTEAFF
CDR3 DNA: TGTGCCAGCAGATTTGACAGGGCGAACACTGAAGCTTTCTTT

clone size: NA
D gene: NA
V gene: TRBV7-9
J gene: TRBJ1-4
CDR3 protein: CALGGEKEGEKLFF
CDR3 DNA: TGTGCCCTCGGGGGAGAGAAGGAAGGCGAAAAACTGTTTTTT

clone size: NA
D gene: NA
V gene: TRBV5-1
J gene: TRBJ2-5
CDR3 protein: CASSLAGASETQYF
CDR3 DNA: TGCGCCAGCAGCTTGGCCGGGGCTTCAGAGACCCAGTACTTC

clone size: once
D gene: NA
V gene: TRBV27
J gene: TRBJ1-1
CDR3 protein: CASSFPSSGNTEAFF
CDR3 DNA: TGTGCCAGCAGTTTCCCTTCTTCAGGGAACACTGAAGCTTTCTTT

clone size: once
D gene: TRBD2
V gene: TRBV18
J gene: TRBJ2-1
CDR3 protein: CASSRTSGINEQFF
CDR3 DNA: TGTGCCAGCTCGCGGACTAGCGGGATAAATGAGCAGTTCTTC

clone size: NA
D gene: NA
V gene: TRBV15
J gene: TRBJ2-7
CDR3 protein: CATSRSAKGLGEQYF
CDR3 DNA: TGTGCCACCAGCAGATCCGCGAAAGGGTTGGGGGAGCAGTACTTC

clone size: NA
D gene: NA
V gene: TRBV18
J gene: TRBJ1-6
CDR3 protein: CASSPEGLSPLHF
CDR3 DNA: TGTGCCAGCTCACCCGAAGGTTTATCACCCCTCCACTTT

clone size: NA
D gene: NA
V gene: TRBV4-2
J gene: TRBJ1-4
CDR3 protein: CASSHSRGFEKLFF
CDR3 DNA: TGTGCCAGCAGCCATTCGCGGGGTTTTGAAAAACTGTTTTTT

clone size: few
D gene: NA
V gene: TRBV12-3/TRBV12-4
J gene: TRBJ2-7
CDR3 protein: CASSPIIGGPQYF
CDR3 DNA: TGTGCCAGCAGCCCCATTATCGGGGGCCCGCAGTACTTC

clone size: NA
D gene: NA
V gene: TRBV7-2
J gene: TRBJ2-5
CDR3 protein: CASSSQGGEETQYF
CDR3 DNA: TGTGCCAGCAGCTCACAGGGGGGGGAAGAGACCCAGTACTTC

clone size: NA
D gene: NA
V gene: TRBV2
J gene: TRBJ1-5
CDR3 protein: CASNPGHISNQPQHF
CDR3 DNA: TGTGCCAGCAACCCGGGACACATTAGCAATCAGCCCCAGCATTTT

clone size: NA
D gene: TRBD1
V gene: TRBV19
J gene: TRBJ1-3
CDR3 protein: CASSSLPGQGSRNTIYF
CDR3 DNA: TGTGCCAGTAGTAGCCTCCCGGGACAGGGGTCTCGAAACACCATATATTTT

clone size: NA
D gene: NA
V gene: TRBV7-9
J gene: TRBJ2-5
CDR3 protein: CASSFGVLRQETQYF
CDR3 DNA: TGTGCCAGCAGCTTCGGGGTTTTGCGGCAAGAGACCCAGTACTTC

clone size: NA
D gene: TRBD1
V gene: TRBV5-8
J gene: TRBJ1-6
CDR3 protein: CASSRWTGDTYNSPLHF
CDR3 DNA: TGTGCCAGCAGCCGGTGGACAGGGGATACCTATAATTCACCCCTCCACTTT

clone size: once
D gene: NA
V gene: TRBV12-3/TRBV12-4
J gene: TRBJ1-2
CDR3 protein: CASSFILMGYTF
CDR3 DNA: TGTGCCAGCAGTTTTATTTTGATGGGCTACACCTTC

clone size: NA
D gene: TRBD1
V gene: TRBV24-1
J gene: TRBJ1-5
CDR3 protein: CATSDSTGGNQPQHF
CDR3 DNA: TGTGCCACCAGTGATTCGACAGGGGGGAATCAGCCCCAGCATTTT

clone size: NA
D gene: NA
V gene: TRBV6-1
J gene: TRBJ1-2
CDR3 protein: CASSDGFNYGYTF
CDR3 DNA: TGTGCCAGCAGTGATGGTTTTAACTATGGCTACACCTTC

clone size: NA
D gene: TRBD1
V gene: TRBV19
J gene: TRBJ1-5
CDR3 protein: CASSIGTGFNQPQHF
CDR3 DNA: TGTGCCAGTAGTATAGGGACAGGTTTCAATCAGCCCCAGCATTTT

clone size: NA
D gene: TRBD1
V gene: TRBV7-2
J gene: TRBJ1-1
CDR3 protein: CASSLGQGFTEAFF
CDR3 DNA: TGTGCCAGCAGCTTAGGACAGGGTTTCACTGAAGCTTTCTTT

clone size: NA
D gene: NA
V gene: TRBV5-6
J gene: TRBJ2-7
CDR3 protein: CASSLDPRYEQYF
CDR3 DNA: TGTGCCAGCAGCTTGGATCCGAGGTACGAGCAGTACTTC

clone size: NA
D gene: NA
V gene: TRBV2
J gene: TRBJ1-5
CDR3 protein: CASSWEGRSNQPQHF
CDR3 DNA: TGTGCCAGCTCCTGGGAGGGCAGGTCCAATCAGCCCCAGCATTTT

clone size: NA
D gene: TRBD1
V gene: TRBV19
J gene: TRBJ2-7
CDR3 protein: CASSDRQGTYEQYF
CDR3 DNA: TGTGCCAGTAGTGACCGACAGGGGACCTACGAGCAGTACTTC

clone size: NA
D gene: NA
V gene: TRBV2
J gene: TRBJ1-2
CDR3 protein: CANSDESNYGYTF
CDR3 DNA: TGTGCCAACTCGGACGAGTCTAACTATGGCTACACCTTC

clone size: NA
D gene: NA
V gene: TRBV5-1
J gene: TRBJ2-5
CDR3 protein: CASSLASGQETQYF
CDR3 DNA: TGCGCCAGCAGCTTGGCGAGTGGACAAGAGACCCAGTACTTC

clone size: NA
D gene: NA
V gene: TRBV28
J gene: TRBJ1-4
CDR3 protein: CASSSPGAPEKLFF
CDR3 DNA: TGTGCCAGCAGTTCACCCGGGGCCCCCGAAAAACTGTTTTTT

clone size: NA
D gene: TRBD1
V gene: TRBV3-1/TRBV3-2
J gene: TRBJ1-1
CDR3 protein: CASSQTHRGDTEAFF
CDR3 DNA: TGTGCCAGCAGCCAGACCCACAGGGGGGACACTGAAGCTTTCTTT

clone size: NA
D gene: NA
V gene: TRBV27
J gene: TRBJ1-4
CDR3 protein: CASKWASTATNEKLFF
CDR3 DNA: TGTGCCAGCAAGTGGGCCTCGACAGCAACTAATGAAAAACTGTTTTTT

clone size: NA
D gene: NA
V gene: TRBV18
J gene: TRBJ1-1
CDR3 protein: CASSPAGRTEAFF
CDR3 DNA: TGTGCCAGCTCACCAGCGGGGAGGACTGAAGCTTTCTTT

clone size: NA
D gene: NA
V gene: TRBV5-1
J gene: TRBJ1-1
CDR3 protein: CASSRKTGNTEAFF
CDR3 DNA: TGCGCCAGCAGCCGAAAGACGGGGAACACTGAAGCTTTCTTT

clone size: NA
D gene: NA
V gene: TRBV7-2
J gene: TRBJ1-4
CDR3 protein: CASSRDYNEKLFF
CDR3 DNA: TGTGCCAGCAGCCGGGACTATAATGAAAAACTGTTTTTT

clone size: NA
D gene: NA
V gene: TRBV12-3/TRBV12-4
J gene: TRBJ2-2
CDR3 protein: CASTAQGSGLFF
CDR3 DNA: TGTGCCAGCACCGCACAGGGCAGTGGGCTGTTTTTT

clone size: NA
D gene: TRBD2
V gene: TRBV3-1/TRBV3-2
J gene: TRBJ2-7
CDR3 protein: CASSPSHRAGTSGTVTYEQYF
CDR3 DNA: TGTGCCAGCAGCCCTTCCCATAGGGCAGGGACTAGCGGGACGGTGACCTACGAGCAGTACTTC

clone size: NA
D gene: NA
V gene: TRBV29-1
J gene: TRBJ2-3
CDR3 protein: CSVSRERVTDTQYF
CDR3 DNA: TGCAGCGTTTCTCGGGAGAGGGTAACAGATACGCAGTATTTT